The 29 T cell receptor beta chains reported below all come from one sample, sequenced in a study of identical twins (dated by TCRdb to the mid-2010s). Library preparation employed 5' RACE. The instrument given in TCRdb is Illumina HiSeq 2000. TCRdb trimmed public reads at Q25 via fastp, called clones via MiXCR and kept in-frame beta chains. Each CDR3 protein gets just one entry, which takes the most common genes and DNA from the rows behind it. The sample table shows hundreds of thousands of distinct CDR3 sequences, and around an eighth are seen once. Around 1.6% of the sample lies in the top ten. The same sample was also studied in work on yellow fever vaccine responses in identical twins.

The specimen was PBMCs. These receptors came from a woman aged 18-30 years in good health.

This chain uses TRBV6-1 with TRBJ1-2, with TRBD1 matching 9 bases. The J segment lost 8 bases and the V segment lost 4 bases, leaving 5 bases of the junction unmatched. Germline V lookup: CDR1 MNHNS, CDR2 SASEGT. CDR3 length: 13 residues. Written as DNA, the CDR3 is TGTGCCAGCAGTGTAACAGGGGGCGTCGGCTACACCTTC. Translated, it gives CASSVTGGVGYTF.

The CDR3, as DNA: TGTGCCAGCAGCCTGACTAGCGGGAGTTTACCGGGCAATGAGCAGTTCTTC. Translating gives CASSLTSGSLPGNEQFF. V gene TRBV12-3 or TRBV12-4 combines with J gene TRBJ2-1, with 12 bases matching TRBD2. CDR3 length: 17 amino acids. Trimming took 6 bases from V and 6 from J; bases not matched to a gene: 12.

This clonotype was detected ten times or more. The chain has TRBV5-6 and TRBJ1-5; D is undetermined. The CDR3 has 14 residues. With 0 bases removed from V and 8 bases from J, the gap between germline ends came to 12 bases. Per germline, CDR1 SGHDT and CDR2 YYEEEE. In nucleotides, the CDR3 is TGTGCCAGCAGCTTGGCTTCGAGGGTTGAGCCCCAGCATTTT. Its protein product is CASSLASRVEPQHF.

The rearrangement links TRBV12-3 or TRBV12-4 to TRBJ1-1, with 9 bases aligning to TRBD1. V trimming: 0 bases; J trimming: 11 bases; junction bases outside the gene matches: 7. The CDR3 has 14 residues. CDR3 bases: TGTGCCAGCAGTTTAGCGCGGGACAGGGTGGGCGCTTTCTTT. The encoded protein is CASSLARDRVGAFF.

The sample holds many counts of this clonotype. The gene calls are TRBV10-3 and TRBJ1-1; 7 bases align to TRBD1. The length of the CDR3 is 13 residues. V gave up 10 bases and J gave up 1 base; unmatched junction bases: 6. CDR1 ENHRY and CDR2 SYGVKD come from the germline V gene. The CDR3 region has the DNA TGTGCCACGGGGGGACAGCCGAACACTGAAGCTTTCTTT. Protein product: CATGGQPNTEAFF.

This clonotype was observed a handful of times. The DNA of the CDR3 is TGTGCCACCAGCAGAGGCGGATTCGGCACTGAAGCTTTCTTT. It yields the protein CATSRGGFGTEAFF. The V and J genes are TRBV15 and TRBJ1-1; D gene uncertain. The CDR3 consists of 14 residues. CDR1 and CDR2 (germline): LNHNV, YYDKDF (reference sequence). The V end lost 1 base, the J end lost 4 bases, and 10 bases lay between the germline ends.

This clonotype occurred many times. CDR3 region: CASSRAGTGGNEQFF. CDR3 DNA sequence: TGTGCCAGCAGCCGAGCCGGGACAGGGGGAAATGAGCAGTTCTTC. The V call is TRBV3-1, the J call TRBJ2-1; 11 positions agree with TRBD1. This CDR3 region has 15 residues. The V segment lost 4 bases and the J segment 7 bases; nucleotides outside the gene matches: 6. The germline V gene has CDR1 LGHDT and CDR2 YNNKEL (reference sequence).

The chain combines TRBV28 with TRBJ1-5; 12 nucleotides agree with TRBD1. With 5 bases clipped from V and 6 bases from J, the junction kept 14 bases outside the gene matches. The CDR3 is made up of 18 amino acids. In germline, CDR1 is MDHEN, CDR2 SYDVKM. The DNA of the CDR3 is TGTGCCAGCAGTGGCCGGGACAGGGGGCTATGGTCCGGTCAGCCCCAGCATTTT. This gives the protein CASSGRDRGLWSGQPQHF.

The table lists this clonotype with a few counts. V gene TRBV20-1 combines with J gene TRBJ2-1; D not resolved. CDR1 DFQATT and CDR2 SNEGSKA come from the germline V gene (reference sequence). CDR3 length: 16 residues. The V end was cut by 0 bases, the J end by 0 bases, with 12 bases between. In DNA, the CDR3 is TGCAGTGCTAGAGATCTTATGTCGTACTCCTACAATGAGCAGTTCTTC. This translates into CSARDLMSYSYNEQFF.

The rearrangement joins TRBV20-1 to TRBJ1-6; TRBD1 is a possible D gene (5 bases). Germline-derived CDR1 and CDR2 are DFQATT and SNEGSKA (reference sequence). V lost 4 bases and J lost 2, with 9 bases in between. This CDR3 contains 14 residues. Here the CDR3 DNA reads TGCAGTGCTACAGGGATGGCCTATAATTCACCCCTCCACTTT. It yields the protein CSATGMAYNSPLHF.

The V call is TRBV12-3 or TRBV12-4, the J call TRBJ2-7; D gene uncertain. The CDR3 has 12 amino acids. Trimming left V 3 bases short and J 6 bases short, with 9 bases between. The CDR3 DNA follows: TGTGCCAGCAGTTTGGGTCGGAGCGAGCAGTACGTC. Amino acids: CASSLGRSEQYV.

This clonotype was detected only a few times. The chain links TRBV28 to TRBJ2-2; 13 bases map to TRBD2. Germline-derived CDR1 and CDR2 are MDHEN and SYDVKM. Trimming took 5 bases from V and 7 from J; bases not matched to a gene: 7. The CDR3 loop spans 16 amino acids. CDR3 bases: TGTGCCAGCAGTACTGGGACTAGCGGGATCGTCGGGGAGCTGTTTTTT. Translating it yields CASSTGTSGIVGELFF.

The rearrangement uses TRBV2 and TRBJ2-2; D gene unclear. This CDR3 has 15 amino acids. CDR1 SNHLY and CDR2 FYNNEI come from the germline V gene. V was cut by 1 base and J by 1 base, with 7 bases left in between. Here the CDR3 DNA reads TGTGCCAGCAGTGAAGTTACGGGGAACACCGGGGAGCTGTTTTTT. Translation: CASSEVTGNTGELFF.

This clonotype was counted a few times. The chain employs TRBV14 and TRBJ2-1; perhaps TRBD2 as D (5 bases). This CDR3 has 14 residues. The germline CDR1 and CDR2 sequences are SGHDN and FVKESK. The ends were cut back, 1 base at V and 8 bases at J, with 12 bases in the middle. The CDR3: CASSQAGYRDEQFF. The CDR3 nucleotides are TGTGCCAGCAGCCAAGCGGGGTATAGGGATGAGCAGTTCTTC.

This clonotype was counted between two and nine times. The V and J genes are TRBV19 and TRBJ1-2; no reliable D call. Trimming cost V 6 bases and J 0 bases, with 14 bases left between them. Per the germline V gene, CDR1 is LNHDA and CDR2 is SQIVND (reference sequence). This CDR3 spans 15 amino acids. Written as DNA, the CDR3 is TGTGCCAGTAGGACACTTTTGGAAACTAACTATGGCTACACCTTC. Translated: CASRTLLETNYGYTF.

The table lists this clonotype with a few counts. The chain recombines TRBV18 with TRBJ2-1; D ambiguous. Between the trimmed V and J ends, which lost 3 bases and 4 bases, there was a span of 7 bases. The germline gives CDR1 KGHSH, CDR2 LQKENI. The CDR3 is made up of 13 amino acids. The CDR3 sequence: CASSPQKYNEQFF. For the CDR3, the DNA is TGTGCCAGCTCACCTCAGAAATACAATGAGCAGTTCTTC.

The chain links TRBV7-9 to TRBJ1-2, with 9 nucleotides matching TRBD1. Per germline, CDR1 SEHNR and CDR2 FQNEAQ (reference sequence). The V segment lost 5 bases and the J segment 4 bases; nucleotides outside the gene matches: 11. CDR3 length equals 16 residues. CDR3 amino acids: CASSLGQGSYGYGYTF. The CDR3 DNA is TGTGCCAGCAGCCTAGGACAGGGGAGCTACGGCTATGGCTACACCTTC.

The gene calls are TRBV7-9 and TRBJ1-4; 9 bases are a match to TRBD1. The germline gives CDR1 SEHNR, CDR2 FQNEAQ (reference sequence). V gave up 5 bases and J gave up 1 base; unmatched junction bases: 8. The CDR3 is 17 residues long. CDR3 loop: CASSPRTGERTNEKLFF. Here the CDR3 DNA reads TGTGCCAGCAGCCCACGGACAGGGGAGAGAACTAATGAAAAACTGTTTTTT.

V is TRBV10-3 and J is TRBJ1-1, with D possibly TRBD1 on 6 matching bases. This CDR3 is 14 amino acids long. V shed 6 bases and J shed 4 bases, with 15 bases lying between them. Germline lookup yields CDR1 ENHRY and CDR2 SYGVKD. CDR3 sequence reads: CAIRSGAGTTEAFF. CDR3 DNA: TGTGCCATCAGGTCAGGGGCGGGGACCACTGAAGCTTTCTTT.

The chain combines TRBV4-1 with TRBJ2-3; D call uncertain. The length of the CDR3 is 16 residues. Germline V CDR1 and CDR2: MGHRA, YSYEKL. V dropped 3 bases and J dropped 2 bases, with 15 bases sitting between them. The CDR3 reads CASSHVGLYTTDTQYF. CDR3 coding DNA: TGCGCCAGCAGCCATGTTGGGTTATATACCACAGATACGCAGTATTTT.

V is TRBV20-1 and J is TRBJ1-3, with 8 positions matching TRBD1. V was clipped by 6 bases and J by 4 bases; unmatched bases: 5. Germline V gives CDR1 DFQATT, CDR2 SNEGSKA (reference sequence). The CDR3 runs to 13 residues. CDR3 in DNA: TGCAGTGCGGCCCGGGACAGGGGAAACACCATATATTTT. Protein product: CSAARDRGNTIYF.

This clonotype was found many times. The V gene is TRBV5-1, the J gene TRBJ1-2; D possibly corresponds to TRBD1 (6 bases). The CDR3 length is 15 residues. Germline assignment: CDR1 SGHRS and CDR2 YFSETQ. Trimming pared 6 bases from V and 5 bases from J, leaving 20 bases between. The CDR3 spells CASTPRAGGGYGYTF. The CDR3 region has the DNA TGCGCCAGCACCCCGAGGGCAGGAGGGGGTTATGGCTACACCTTC.

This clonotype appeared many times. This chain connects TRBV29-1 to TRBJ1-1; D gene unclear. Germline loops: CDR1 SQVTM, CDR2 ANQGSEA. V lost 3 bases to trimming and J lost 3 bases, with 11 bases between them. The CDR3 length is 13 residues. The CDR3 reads CSVDRGSDTEAFF. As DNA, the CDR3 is TGCAGCGTTGACCGGGGATCGGACACTGAAGCTTTCTTT.

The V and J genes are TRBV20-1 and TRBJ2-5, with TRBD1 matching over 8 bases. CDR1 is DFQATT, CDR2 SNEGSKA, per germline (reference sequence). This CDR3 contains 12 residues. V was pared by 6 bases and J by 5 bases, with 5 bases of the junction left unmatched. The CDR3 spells CSAGQAGETQYF. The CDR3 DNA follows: TGCAGTGCGGGACAGGCGGGGGAGACCCAGTACTTC.

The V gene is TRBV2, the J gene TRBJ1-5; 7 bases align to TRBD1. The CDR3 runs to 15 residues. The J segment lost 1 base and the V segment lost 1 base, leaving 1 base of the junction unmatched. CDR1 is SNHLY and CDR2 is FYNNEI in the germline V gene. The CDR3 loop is CASSEEGASNQPQHF. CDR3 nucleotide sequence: TGTGCCAGCAGTGAAGAGGGGGCAAGCAATCAGCCCCAGCATTTT.

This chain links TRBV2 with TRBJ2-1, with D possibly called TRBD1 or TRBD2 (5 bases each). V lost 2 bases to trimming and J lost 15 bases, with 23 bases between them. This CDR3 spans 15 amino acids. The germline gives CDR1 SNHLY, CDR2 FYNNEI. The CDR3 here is CASSESPGPIAGRFF. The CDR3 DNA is TGTGCCAGCAGTGAAAGTCCGGGACCCATCGCAGGGCGGTTCTTC. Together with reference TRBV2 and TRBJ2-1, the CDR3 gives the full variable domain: EPEVTQTPSHQVTQMGQEVILRCVPISNHLYFYWYRQILGQKVEFLVSFYNNEISEKSEIFDDQFSVERPDGSNFTLKIRSTKLEDSAMYFCASSESPGPIAGRFFGPGTRLTVL.

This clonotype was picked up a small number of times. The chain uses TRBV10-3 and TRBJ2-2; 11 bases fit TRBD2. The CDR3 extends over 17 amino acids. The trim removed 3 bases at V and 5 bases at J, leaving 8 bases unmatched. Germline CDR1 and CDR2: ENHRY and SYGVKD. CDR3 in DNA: TGTGCCATCAGTGACCCGACTAGCGGGGTACAAACCGGGGAGCTGTTTTTT. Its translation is CAISDPTSGVQTGELFF.

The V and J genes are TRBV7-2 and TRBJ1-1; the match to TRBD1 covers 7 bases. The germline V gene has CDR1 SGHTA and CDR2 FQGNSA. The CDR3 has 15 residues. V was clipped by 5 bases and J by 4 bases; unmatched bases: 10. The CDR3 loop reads CASSIQTGPGTEAFF. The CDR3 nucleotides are TGTGCCAGCAGCATCCAGACAGGGCCGGGCACTGAAGCTTTCTTT.

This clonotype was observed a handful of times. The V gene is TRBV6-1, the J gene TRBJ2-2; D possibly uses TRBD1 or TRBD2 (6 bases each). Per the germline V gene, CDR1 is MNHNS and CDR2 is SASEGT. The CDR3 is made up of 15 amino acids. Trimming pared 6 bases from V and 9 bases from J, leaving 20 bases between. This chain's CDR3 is CASRSTDMGGRELFF. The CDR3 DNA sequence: TGTGCCAGCAGATCTACAGATATGGGGGGCCGGGAGCTGTTTTTT.